In this sample, the clone carrying this T cell receptor beta chain turned up many times. Its antigen remains unknown. The data were taken from a study of T cells in Graves' hyperthyroidism and ophthalmopathy. The source material, RNA transcripts, was used to amplify TCR beta CDR3 regions. RT-PCR in the first round (using the HTBI primer set) targeted the TCR CDR3. TCRdb used MiXCR to reprocess the multiplex PCR reads, holding one entry per CDR3 protein. Of about 180,000 distinct CDR3 sequences in the sample, approximately 15% are singletons; the top ten hold 25% to 35%. With 8 bases clipped from V and 7 bases from J, the junction kept 8 bases outside the gene matches. Germline V gene lookup returns CDR1 SNHLY and CDR2 FYNNEI. The CDR3 runs to 13 residues. Study-level results: Ophthalmopathy was identified by the model a median approximately 6.4 months ahead of onset.

Sequencing used blood. The source is a woman in her fifties or sixties with Graves' hyperthyroidism. The chain has TRBV2 and TRBJ2-1; 7 bases fit TRBD1. The CDR3: CASLQGVENEQFF. The CDR3 DNA reads TGTGCCAGCTTGCAGGGGGTGGAGAATGAGCAGTTCTTC.